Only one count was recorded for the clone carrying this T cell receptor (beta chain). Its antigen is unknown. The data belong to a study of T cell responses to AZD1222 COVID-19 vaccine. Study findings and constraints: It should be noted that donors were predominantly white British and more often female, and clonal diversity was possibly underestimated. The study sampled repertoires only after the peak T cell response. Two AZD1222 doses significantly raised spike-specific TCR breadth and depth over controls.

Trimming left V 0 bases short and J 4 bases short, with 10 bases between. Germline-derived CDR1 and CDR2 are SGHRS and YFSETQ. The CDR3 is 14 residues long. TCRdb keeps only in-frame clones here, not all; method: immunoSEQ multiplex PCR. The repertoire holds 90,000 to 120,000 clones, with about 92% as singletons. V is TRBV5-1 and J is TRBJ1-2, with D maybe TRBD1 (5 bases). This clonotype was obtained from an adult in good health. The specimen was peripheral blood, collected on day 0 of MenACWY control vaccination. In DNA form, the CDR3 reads TGCGCCAGCAGCTTGGCTGGGGGGTCCTATGGCTACACCTTC. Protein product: CASSLAGGSYGYTF.